The rows below give T cell receptor beta chains drawn from one sample of a study of blood T cell repertoires in COVID-19. Using immunoSEQ multiplex PCR, the repertoire was profiled, and TCRdb retains in-frame clones only, with some absent. The sample shows 80,000 to 100,000 clones, about 95% of them seen only once. The sequenced material came from peripheral blood. The source of these receptors is a human donor with active COVID-19. The donor label of this sample is uncertain. Both conserved end residues are part of each CDR3. The D gene is left open where the match is weak. Size is stated for part of the rows, as once, few or many counts, or as a class when the clone is expanded.

cdr3_aa	cdr3_nt	d_call	clone_size	v_call	j_call
CASVGGPGELFF	TGTGCCAGCGTGGGAGGGCCGGGGGAGCTGTTTTTT	TRBD2	NA	TRBV11-3	TRBJ2-2
CASSLDLGAASYEQYF	TGTGCCAGCAGCTTAGACCTAGGAGCGGCGTCCTACGAGCAGTACTTC	NA	NA	TRBV7-8	TRBJ2-7
CASSEEASAQQVTQYF	TGTGCCAGCAGTGAAGAGGCTAGCGCCCAACAGGTTACGCAGTATTTT	NA	NA	TRBV6-1	TRBJ2-3
CASSTDGANEQYF	TGTGCCAGCAGTACAGATGGGGCCAACGAGCAGTACTTC	NA	NA	TRBV9	TRBJ2-7
CASTTGLISYNSPLHF	TGTGCCAGTACCACCGGACTTATCTCCTATAATTCACCCCTCCACTTT	NA	once	TRBV19	TRBJ1-6
CSASKGSRSQPQHF	TGCAGTGCTAGTAAAGGGAGCCGGAGTCAGCCCCAGCATTTT	NA	NA	TRBV20-1	TRBJ1-5
CASTTPGGIWGYTF	TGTGCCAGCACCACCCCAGGGGGGATATGGGGCTACACCTTC	TRBD1	NA	TRBV7-9	TRBJ1-2
CASSLEGTGGRSPLHF	TGCGCCAGCAGCTTGGAAGGGACAGGGGGTAGGTCACCCCTCCACTTT	TRBD1	NA	TRBV5-1	TRBJ1-6
CASSYSTLQGETQYF	TGTGCCAGCAGTTACTCGACCCTACAGGGGGAGACCCAGTACTTC	TRBD1	NA	TRBV6-6	TRBJ2-5
CASSILAGGAGELFF	TGTGCCAGTAGTATCCTAGCGGGAGGGGCCGGGGAGCTGTTTTTT	TRBD2	NA	TRBV19	TRBJ2-2
CASGITGTGTSSTDTQYF	TGTGCTAGTGGCATTACCGGGACAGGGACCTCTAGCACAGATACGCAGTATTTT	TRBD1	NA	TRBV12-5	TRBJ2-3
CASSQDSVGLADQETQYF	TGCGCCAGCAGCCAAGACTCGGTTGGTCTAGCTGATCAAGAGACCCAGTACTTC	NA	NA	TRBV4-1	TRBJ2-5
CASSEYRGNEKLFF	TGTGCCAGCAGTGAATATAGGGGGAATGAAAAACTGTTTTTT	NA	NA	TRBV25-1	TRBJ1-4
CASSQDGKRTGAGNTIYF	TGCGCCAGCAGCCAAGATGGAAAAAGGACAGGGGCCGGAAACACCATATATTTT	TRBD1	NA	TRBV4-1	TRBJ1-3
CASSPGNSYNEQFF	TGCGCCAGCAGCCCAGGCAACTCCTACAATGAGCAGTTCTTC	NA	NA	TRBV5-1	TRBJ2-1
CASSYSYASPREQYF	TGTGCCAGCAGTTACTCCTACGCTTCCCCCCGGGAGCAGTACTTC	NA	NA	TRBV6-5	TRBJ2-7
CSAENRPDYTF	TGCAGTGCTGAGAACAGACCCGACTACACCTTC	NA	NA	TRBV20-1	TRBJ1-2
CAISEAGGSDNEQFF	TGTGCCATCAGTGAAGCGGGGGGCTCCGACAATGAGCAGTTCTTC	TRBD2	NA	TRBV10-3	TRBJ2-1
CASSEAGSSYEQYF	TGTGCCAGCAGTGAAGCAGGGAGCTCCTACGAGCAGTACTTC	NA	NA	TRBV2	TRBJ2-7
CASSQDRVENEKLFF	TGTGCCAGCAGCCAAGACAGGGTGGAAAATGAAAAACTGTTTTTT	NA	once	TRBV3-1/TRBV3-2	TRBJ1-4
CASSQGGAQGNYEQYF	TGTGCCAGCAGCCAAGGTGGGGCACAGGGGAACTACGAGCAGTACTTC	TRBD1	NA	TRBV27	TRBJ2-7
CASSPGTSDYNEQFF	TGTGCCAGCAGCCCCGGGACTAGCGATTACAATGAGCAGTTCTTC	TRBD2	NA	TRBV5-4	TRBJ2-1
CSIAGRSYEQYF	TGCAGCATCGCAGGGAGGTCCTACGAGCAGTACTTC	NA	NA	TRBV29-1	TRBJ2-7
CASSSGGITEAFF	TGCGCCAGCAGCTCAGGGGGAATCACTGAAGCTTTCTTT	TRBD1	NA	TRBV5-1	TRBJ1-1
CASSSGQGGTEAFF	TGCGCCAGCAGTTCGGGACAGGGTGGCACTGAAGCTTTCTTT	TRBD1	NA	TRBV5-1	TRBJ1-1
CASSQASGRWYEQFF	TGCGCCAGCAGCCAAGCTAGCGGGAGGTGGTATGAGCAGTTCTTC	TRBD2	NA	TRBV4-3	TRBJ2-1
CASSLGLKETQYF	TGTGCCAGCAGCTTAGGCCTAAAAGAGACCCAGTACTTC	NA	few	TRBV11-2	TRBJ2-5
CASSSGLAGGGMADTQYF	TGCGCCAGCAGCTCCGGACTAGCGGGGGGGGGCATGGCAGATACGCAGTATTTT	TRBD2	NA	TRBV4-1	TRBJ2-3
CASSQDPGLAGYEQFF	TGTGCCAGCAGCCAAGATCCCGGACTAGCGGGATATGAGCAGTTCTTC	TRBD2	NA	TRBV3-1/TRBV3-2	TRBJ2-1
CASSSPGEPEAFF	TGTGCCAGCAGCAGTCCAGGGGAACCTGAAGCTTTCTTT	NA	NA	TRBV2	TRBJ1-1
CASTGGLKGYNEQFF	TGTGCCAGCACCGGGGGGTTAAAGGGGTACAATGAGCAGTTCTTC	TRBD2	NA	TRBV7-2	TRBJ2-1
CASSLETYETQYF	TGTGCCAGCAGCTTAGAGACATACGAGACCCAGTACTTC	NA	NA	TRBV11-3	TRBJ2-5
CASSRGVGGLDTQYF	TGTGCCAGCAGTCGAGGGGTGGGGGGACTAGATACGCAGTATTTT	NA	once	TRBV2	TRBJ2-3
CAITGLPTDTQYF	TGTGCCATCACGGGACTCCCGACAGATACGCAGTATTTT	NA	NA	TRBV10-3	TRBJ2-3
CASSLEASGAYEQYF	TGTGCCAGCAGCTTAGAGGCTAGCGGGGCCTACGAGCAGTACTTC	TRBD2	once	TRBV11-2	TRBJ2-7
CASSPGWGASYNEQFF	TGTGCCAGCTCACCTGGGTGGGGAGCTTCCTACAATGAGCAGTTCTTC	NA	NA	TRBV18	TRBJ2-1
CASSVGGTSAAMGPNEQFF	TGCGCCAGCAGCGTGGGGGGTACTAGCGCGGCCATGGGGCCAAATGAGCAGTTCTTC	TRBD2	NA	TRBV5-1	TRBJ2-1